The rows below give T cell receptor delta chains drawn from one sample of a study of gamma-delta T cells after stem cell transplantation. TCRdb re-called clones from the RT-PCR reads via CATT. The repertoire holds thousands of delta-chain clones, with 9.8% as singletons. Sample: gamma-delta T cells. These receptors all stem from a human donor. It is not recorded whose cells these are; they may come from a transplant donor. CDR3s include the opening cysteine and the closing phenylalanine or tryptophan. D genes are given only for firm matches. Some rows mark clone size as missing; the rest say once, few, many or name a class of expanded clone.

j_call: TRDJ1; v_call: TRDV2; clone_size: -; d_call: TRDD3; cdr3_nt: TGTGCCTGTGACCGCCTGGGGGATAATGGCGATAAACTCATCTTT; cdr3_aa: CACDRLGDNGDKLIF
j_call: TRDJ1; v_call: TRDV2; clone_size: large; d_call: -; cdr3_nt: TGTGCCTGTGACCCCCTCCAAACCACGACCGATAAACTCATCTTT; cdr3_aa: CACDPLQTTTDKLIF
j_call: TRDJ1; v_call: TRDV2; clone_size: few; d_call: TRDD3; cdr3_nt: TGTGCCTGTGACAGTGTACTGGGGGCTGATACCTACACCGATAAACTCATCTTT; cdr3_aa: CACDSVLGADTYTDKLIF
j_call: TRDJ1; v_call: TRDV2; clone_size: -; d_call: TRDD3; cdr3_nt: TGTGCCTGTGACACCGCCGCGCCAACGCCAAGTCGGGTACTGGGGGATAAGGGTAAACTCATCTTT; cdr3_aa: CACDTAAPTPSRVLGDKGKLIF
j_call: TRDJ1; v_call: TRDV2; clone_size: few; d_call: TRDD3; cdr3_nt: TGTGCCTGTGACGCCTTGCTGGGGGATACGCGAGGCGATAAACTCATCTTT; cdr3_aa: CACDALLGDTRGDKLIF
j_call: TRDJ2; v_call: TRDV2; clone_size: -; d_call: TRDD3; cdr3_nt: TGTGCCTGTGACACTCTGGGGGCTCCGGCGACAGCACAACTCTTCTTT; cdr3_aa: CACDTLGAPATAQLFF
j_call: TRDJ1; v_call: TRDV2; clone_size: medium-sized; d_call: TRDD3; cdr3_nt: TGTGCCTGTGACAAACTGGGGGATTACACCGATAAACTCATCTTT; cdr3_aa: CACDKLGDYTDKLIF
j_call: TRDJ1; v_call: TRDV2; clone_size: medium-sized; d_call: TRDD3; cdr3_nt: TGTGCCTGTCTACGCTTGGGGGACCTATACACCGATAAACTCATCTTT; cdr3_aa: CACLRLGDLYTDKLIF
j_call: TRDJ1; v_call: TRDV2; clone_size: few; d_call: -; cdr3_nt: TGTGCCTGTGACGGCCTTCCTCTTACTGTGGGATACAATACCGATAAACTCATCTTT; cdr3_aa: CACDGLPLTVGYNTDKLIF
j_call: TRDJ1; v_call: TRDV2; clone_size: -; d_call: TRDD3; cdr3_nt: TGTGCCTGTGACACCGGGCTTCCGCGAAACTGGGGGATCCGCACCGATACACTCATCTTT; cdr3_aa: CACDTGLPRNWGIRTDTLIF
j_call: TRDJ1; v_call: TRDV2; clone_size: few; d_call: TRDD3; cdr3_nt: TGTGCCTGTGACACAGGGGCCCTACGGACTGGGGGACCCGATAAACTCATCTTT; cdr3_aa: CACDTGALRTGGPDKLIF
j_call: TRDJ1; v_call: TRDV1; clone_size: -; d_call: -; cdr3_nt: TGTGCTCTTGCGCCTACCATCCCGGGGGACGCCTCTTACACCGATAAACTCATCTTT; cdr3_aa: CALAPTIPGDASYTDKLIF
j_call: TRDJ1; v_call: TRAV29/DV5; clone_size: -; d_call: -; cdr3_nt: -; cdr3_aa: CSVFLCRKPFPPELGELVKLIF
j_call: TRDJ1; v_call: TRDV2; clone_size: medium-sized; d_call: TRDD3; cdr3_nt: TGTGCCTGTGACCCACTAACTGGGGGACCGACCGATAAACTCATCTTT; cdr3_aa: CACDPLTGGPTDKLIF
j_call: TRDJ3; v_call: TRDV2; clone_size: medium-sized; d_call: -; cdr3_nt: TGTGCCTGTGACACCGGGGGACCGAGCTCCTGGGACACCCGACAGATGTTTTTC; cdr3_aa: CACDTGGPSSWDTRQMFF
j_call: TRDJ1; v_call: TRDV2; clone_size: -; d_call: -; cdr3_nt: TGTGCCTGTGTGGGGCTAGGCGTGGGGACCCACACCGATAAACTCATCTTT; cdr3_aa: CACVGLGVGTHTDKLIF
j_call: TRDJ1; v_call: TRDV2; clone_size: medium-sized; d_call: TRDD3; cdr3_nt: TGTGCCTGTGACCCACTTACGCAAATCGCAAATGGGGGATACACAAGCCTCATCTTT; cdr3_aa: CACDPLTQIANGGYTSLIF
j_call: TRDJ1; v_call: TRDV2; clone_size: few; d_call: TRDD3; cdr3_nt: TGTGCCTGTGAGGGGCCGGGGGATACACCGTACACCGATAAACTCATCTTT; cdr3_aa: CACEGPGDTPYTDKLIF
j_call: TRDJ1; v_call: TRDV2; clone_size: few; d_call: TRDD3; cdr3_nt: TGTGCCTGTGACACACTTCGGCTACTGGGGGATCAGTACACCGATAAACTCATCTTT; cdr3_aa: CACDTLRLLGDQYTDKLIF
j_call: TRDJ1; v_call: TRDV2; clone_size: -; d_call: TRDD3; cdr3_nt: TGTGCCTGTGACACGGGTACTGGGGGAAGAACTAAACTCATCTTT; cdr3_aa: CACDTGTGGRTKLIF
j_call: TRDJ2; v_call: TRDV2; clone_size: -; d_call: TRDD3; cdr3_nt: TGTGCCTGTGACCACTGGGGGATACGCGGGTCAGCACAACTCTTCTTT; cdr3_aa: CACDHWGIRGSAQLFF
j_call: TRDJ1; v_call: TRDV2; clone_size: -; d_call: TRDD3; cdr3_nt: TGTGCCTGTGACACCGCCGCGCCAACGCCAAGTCGGGTACTGGGGGATAAGGGTAAACTCATCTTC; cdr3_aa: CACDTAAPTPSRVLGDKGKLIF
j_call: TRDJ1; v_call: TRDV2; clone_size: large; d_call: TRDD3; cdr3_nt: TGTGCCTGTGACACCGTTAGACTGGGGGATACCCAGGGGACCGATAAACTCATCTTT; cdr3_aa: CACDTVRLGDTQGTDKLIF